One and the same sample provided the 10 T cell receptor beta chains below, sequenced in a study of cytomegalovirus exposure and HLA in healthy donors. The PCR contained 60 Vbeta and 13 Jbeta primers. Measured with immunoSEQ multiplex PCR; TCRdb has only the in-frame clones, and not every one. The top ten clones hold 11% to 15% of a sample with roughly 180,000 clones, over 60% of them seen once. Sequenced: PBMCs. Every receptor here comes from a man in his forties or fifties in good health and CMV-seropositive.

The rearrangement joins TRBV28 to TRBJ1-1; 8 bases are shared with TRBD1. V lost 6 bases, J lost 1 base, and 10 bases stayed unmatched. Germline CDR1 MDHEN, CDR2 SYDVKM. The CDR3 is 16 amino acids. This CDR3 reads CASSSHGGQENTEAFF. DNA for the CDR3: TGTGCCAGCAGCTCCCACGGGGGACAGGAGAACACTGAAGCTTTCTTT.

This sequence joins TRBV2 and TRBJ1-4; D remains ambiguous. This CDR3 comprises 16 residues. V shed 7 bases and J shed 0 bases, with 15 bases lying between them. The germline gives CDR1 SNHLY, CDR2 FYNNEI. DNA for the CDR3: TGTGCCAGCACCAGAGTTATCGGGGCAACTAATGAAAAACTGTTTTTT. Its protein is CASTRVIGATNEKLFF. The variable domain in full, with the rest retrieved from reference TRBV2 and TRBJ1-4, is EPEVTQTPSHQVTQMGQEVILRCVPISNHLYFYWYRQILGQKVEFLVSFYNNEISEKSEIFDDQFSVERPDGSNFTLKIRSTKLEDSAMYFCASTRVIGATNEKLFFGSGTQLSVL.

The chain uses TRBV19 and TRBJ1-5; possibly TRBD1 for D (6 bases). From germline, CDR1 is LNHDA and CDR2 SQIVND (reference sequence). Trimming removed 6 bases at V and 5 bases at J, with 17 bases between. CDR3 length: 15 amino acids. CDR3 sequence: CASRLIGDKYQPQHF. The CDR3 DNA is TGTGCCAGTAGGTTAATAGGGGACAAATATCAGCCCCAGCATTTT.

The CDR3 DNA sequence: TGTGCCAGCCTACCCCCCAGGGGGGCCGGATACAATGAGCAGTTCTTC. Protein sequence: CASLPPRGAGYNEQFF. The chain joins TRBV7-9 to TRBJ2-1, with D maybe TRBD1 (7 bases). Germline assignment: CDR1 SEHNR and CDR2 FQNEAQ (reference sequence). V gave up 8 bases and J gave up 4 bases, with 21 bases separating them. The CDR3 extends over 16 amino acids.

This clone has only one observation. The rearrangement joins TRBV4-1 to TRBJ2-6; possibly TRBD1 for D (5 bases). In germline, CDR1 is MGHRA, CDR2 YSYEKL. V was trimmed by 0 bases and J by 0 bases, leaving 12 bases between them. CDR3 length equals 18 residues. CDR3 region: CASSQDARVGSGANVLTF. CDR3 nucleotides: TGCGCCAGCAGCCAAGACGCCAGGGTAGGCTCTGGGGCCAACGTCCTGACTTTC.

The V and J genes are TRBV7-8 and TRBJ2-6; 9 bases match TRBD2. V shed 2 bases and J 2 bases; nucleotides not matched to a gene: 13. CDR3 length equals 20 residues. Germline values: CDR1 SGHVS, CDR2 FQNEAQ. The CDR3 DNA follows: TGTGCCAGCAGCTTATCTTCCACGCTAGCGGGGATACCTGGGGCCAACGTCCTGACTTTC. This sequence encodes CASSLSSTLAGIPGANVLTF.

The rearrangement joins TRBV9 to TRBJ2-3; 7 nucleotides agree with TRBD2. V was pared by 0 bases and J by 4 bases, with 8 bases of the junction left unmatched. CDR1 and CDR2 (germline): SGDLS, YYNGEE. The CDR3 contains 16 residues. This CDR3 reads CASSVGSGGSADTQYF. CDR3 nucleotides: TGTGCCAGCAGCGTAGGTTCCGGGGGGTCGGCAGATACGCAGTATTTT.

The chain is built from TRBV6-4 and TRBJ1-1; D may be TRBD1 (5 bases). The CDR3 runs 15 residues. CDR1 and CDR2 (germline): MRHNA, SNTAGT. Trimming cost V 4 bases and J 6 bases, with 18 bases left between them. For the CDR3, the DNA is TGTGCCAGCAGTGCCTCCGGGGCGGGAGGCCCTGAAGCTTTCTTT. Amino acid sequence: CASSASGAGGPEAFF.

V is TRBV5-3 and J is TRBJ2-1, with TRBD1 identical over 9 bases. TRBV5-3 is placed among ORFs of uncertain function. The J segment lost 0 bases and the V segment lost 4 bases, leaving 8 bases of the junction unmatched. This CDR3 has 17 residues. The CDR3 is CARSTRTGDSSYNEQFF. The CDR3 nucleotides are TGTGCCAGAAGCACGAGGACAGGGGACAGCTCCTACAATGAGCAGTTCTTC.

The chain recombines TRBV7-6 with TRBJ2-1; D possibly corresponds to TRBD1 (6 bases). V gave up 2 bases and J gave up 9 bases, with 20 bases separating them. The CDR3 consists of 16 residues. Germline loops: CDR1 SGHVS, CDR2 FNYEAQ. The CDR3 bases are TGTGCCAGCAGCTTAAGCTCCCACAGGGCCACGGGTGAGCAGTTCTTC. Amino acid sequence: CASSLSSHRATGEQFF.